The 2 T cell receptor beta chains listed next were all sequenced from one sample in a study of blood T cell repertoires in COVID-19 (dated by TCRdb to 2018 to 2020). The method was the immunoSEQ multiplex PCR assay. TCRdb holds this immuneACCESS table with in-frame rearrangements only. Some clones are missing; in checked studies, unresolved V genes explain under half, and the rest has no known cause. The sample contains about 230,000 clones, 65% to 85% of them found a single time. The ten biggest clones cover about 1.3% of the sample. Sequenced input: peripheral blood. These receptors were taken from a woman aged 30 to 39 with COVID-19, enrolled during active disease.

The chain is built from TRBV19 and TRBJ1-2; D is unresolved. The V and J ends lost 4 bases and 6 bases respectively, with 9 bases between them. Looked up from germline, CDR1 is LNHDA and CDR2 is SQIVND (reference sequence). This CDR3 contains 12 residues. CDR3 bases: TGTGCCAGTAGTAGGGAGGTGGATGGCTACACCTTC. It specifies CASSREVDGYTF.

CDR3 sequence: CASSVGDSPLHF. The CDR3 DNA reads TGTGCCAGCAGTGTAGGGGATTCACCCCTCCACTTT. The gene calls are TRBV2 and TRBJ1-6; D is possibly TRBD1 (5 bases). Germline V gene lookup returns CDR1 SNHLY and CDR2 FYNNEI. V lost 4 bases and J 8 bases, leaving 6 bases between the germline ends. The CDR3 covers 12 residues.